The 22 T cell receptor beta chains reported below all come from one sample, sequenced in a study of shared clonotypes between healthy human individuals (dated by TCRdb to 2019 to 2021). The library was obtained by the immunoSEQ multiplex PCR assay. The table comes from immuneACCESS by way of TCRdb, which keeps in-frame sequences with V and J called. Part of the clones is missing from these tables; in studies checked, under half for an unresolved V gene and the rest for unknown reasons. This sample comprises roughly 500,000 clones, about 79% of them detected only once. Of the sample, 10% to 15% is held by the ten largest clones. Sequencing input: PBMCs. These receptors came from a woman between 40 and 50 years old in good health. Some clones in this sample may be carry-over from other donors' samples.

In regard to this clone: A read error likely explains this, since a far larger clone differs by one base. The chain is built from TRBV30 and TRBJ2-7; 13 nucleotides align to TRBD2. There are 15 residues in the CDR3. Germline V CDR1 and CDR2: GTSNPN, SVGIG (reference sequence). The CDR3 sequence is CVWRLAGGLWDEQYF. CDR3 in DNA: TGTGTCTGGAGACTAGCGGGAGGATTGTGGGATGAGCAGTACTTC.

This sequence joins TRBV19 and TRBJ1-1; D gene ambiguous. The CDR3 is made up of 14 amino acids. Germline-derived CDR1 and CDR2 are LNHDA and SQIVND (reference sequence). V gave up 3 bases and J gave up 0 bases, with 8 bases separating them. The CDR3 sequence: CASSISPMNTEAFF. The CDR3 DNA reads TGTGCCAGTAGTATTTCCCCGATGAACACTGAAGCTTTCTTT.

The rearrangement joins TRBV13 to TRBJ2-3, with 9 bases identical to TRBD2. V lost 1 base to trimming and J lost 4 bases; unmatched junction nucleotides: 12. CDR1 PRHDT and CDR2 FYEKMQ come from the germline V gene (reference sequence). CDR3 size: 18 residues. This chain's CDR3 is CASSLVGTLAGRSDTQYF. Here the CDR3 DNA reads TGTGCCAGCAGCTTAGTCGGGACTCTAGCGGGACGGTCAGATACGCAGTATTTT.

CDR3 in amino acids: CSVDGEVGSEAFF. In DNA form, the CDR3 reads TGCAGCGTTGACGGGGAAGTCGGTTCTGAAGCTTTCTTT. The rearrangement links TRBV29-1 to TRBJ1-1; D call uncertain. The CDR3 is 13 amino acids. The germline V gene encodes CDR1 SQVTM and CDR2 ANQGSEA. V was pared by 3 bases and J by 6 bases, with 14 bases between.

The chain has TRBV28 and TRBJ2-7; 7 bases agree with TRBD1. The CDR3 is made up of 14 amino acids. V lost 3 bases and J lost 1; bases outside the gene matches: 3. CDR1 is MDHEN, CDR2 SYDVKM, per germline. CDR3 region: CASSFAGGSYEQYF. In DNA, the CDR3 is TGTGCCAGCAGTTTCGCAGGGGGATCCTACGAGCAGTACTTC.

This chain's CDR3 is CASSPTAETQYF. CDR3 in DNA: TGTGCCAGCTCACCGACTGCTGAGACCCAGTACTTC. The chain is built from TRBV18 and TRBJ2-5; no definite D call. The CDR3 length is 12 residues. Trimming pared 3 bases from V and 5 bases from J, leaving 7 bases between. Germline V gives CDR1 KGHSH, CDR2 LQKENI.

V usage is TRBV9 and J usage is TRBJ2-1, with 9 bases matching TRBD2. V shed 2 bases, J shed 4 bases, and the junction held 4 bases outside the gene matches. Per the germline V gene, CDR1 is SGDLS and CDR2 is YYNGEE. This CDR3 region has 15 residues. CDR3 region: CASSVTSGEYNEQFF. The DNA for the CDR3 is TGTGCCAGCAGCGTGACTAGCGGAGAATACAATGAGCAGTTCTTC.

The genes are TRBV4-2 and TRBJ1-2; TRBD1 agrees at 7 bases. V trimming: 3 bases; J trimming: 5 bases; junction bases outside the gene matches: 6. The length of the CDR3 is 14 residues. The V gene's germline CDR1 is LGHNA and CDR2 YNFKEQ. In nucleotides, the CDR3 is TGTGCCAGCAGCCAGTCGACAGGGATTTATGGCTACACCTTC. The encoded protein is CASSQSTGIYGYTF.

This clone was seen many times. The genes are TRBV29-1 and TRBJ2-6, with D unclear. Germline V lookup: CDR1 SQVTM, CDR2 ANQGSEA. The ends were cut back, 4 bases at V and 4 bases at J, with 8 bases in the middle. This CDR3 is 13 amino acids long. The chain's CDR3 is CSVASSGANVLTF. The CDR3 DNA is TGCAGCGTTGCCTCATCCGGGGCCAACGTCCTGACTTTC.

This chain joins TRBV18 and TRBJ1-2, with D hard to call. The germline gives CDR1 KGHSH, CDR2 LQKENI. V dropped 0 bases and J dropped 7 bases, with 15 bases sitting between them. This CDR3 is 15 amino acids long. This chain's CDR3 is CASSPPSERMSGYTF. The CDR3, as DNA: TGTGCCAGCTCACCACCCTCGGAGAGGATGAGTGGCTACACCTTC.

CDR3 sequence (DNA): TGTGCCAGCTCACCGTTGGACAGCACAGATACGCAGTATTTT. Translating it yields CASSPLDSTDTQYF. The rearrangement links TRBV18 to TRBJ2-3, with D uncertain. V was pared by 3 bases and J by 0 bases, with 7 bases between. The V gene's germline CDR1 is KGHSH and CDR2 LQKENI. The CDR3 has 14 residues.

The gene calls are TRBV28 and TRBJ2-7; tentatively, D is TRBD1 (6 bases). Trimming took off 3 bases at V and 7 bases at J, with 16 bases between the two ends. The CDR3 spans 14 residues. Looked up from germline, CDR1 is MDHEN and CDR2 is SYDVKM. CDR3 residues: CASSLRQVSGEQYF. In nucleotides, the CDR3 is TGTGCCAGCAGTTTGAGACAGGTGTCGGGAGAGCAGTACTTC.

V and J are TRBV5-6 and TRBJ1-2; 7 bases align to TRBD1. Germline V lookup: CDR1 SGHDT, CDR2 YYEEEE. This CDR3 has 12 amino acids. V was pared by 4 bases and J by 3 bases, with 0 bases of the junction left unmatched. The CDR3 loop is CASSRGHYGYTF. CDR3 in DNA: TGTGCCAGCAGCAGGGGGCACTATGGCTACACCTTC.

The chain has TRBV27 and TRBJ1-1; D remains ambiguous. The V gene's germline CDR1 is MNHEY and CDR2 SMNVEV (reference sequence). Trimming took 8 bases from V and 5 from J, leaving 15 bases between them. The CDR3 contains 13 residues. In DNA form, the CDR3 reads TGTGCCAGCGAACAGAATGGGATTACTGAAGCTTTCTTT. Protein sequence: CASEQNGITEAFF.

Comment on this clone: A far larger clone is off by one base, so a read error is likely. This chain joins TRBV6-5 and TRBJ2-6, with D tentatively TRBD1 (6 bases). Germline-derived CDR1 and CDR2 are MNHEY and SVGAGI. This CDR3 contains 16 residues. The ends were cut back, 4 bases at V and 3 bases at J, with 13 bases in the middle. For the CDR3, the DNA is TGTGCCAGCAGTTCCGGACAGTTAGGTGGGGCCAACGTCCTGACTTTC. As protein: CASSSGQLGGANVLTF.

The V and J genes are TRBV5-1 and TRBJ2-3, with D possibly matching TRBD1 (6 bases). V lost 0 bases and J lost 2, with 16 bases in between. This CDR3 comprises 17 residues. Looked up from germline, CDR1 is SGHRS and CDR2 is YFSETQ. Here the CDR3 DNA reads TGCGCCAGCAGCTTGGCAGATCAGGGGTGGAACACAGATACGCAGTATTTT. Encoded protein: CASSLADQGWNTDTQYF. Looking up the rest from reference TRBV5-1 and TRBJ2-3 gives the full variable domain: KAGVTQTPRYLIKTRGQQVTLSCSPISGHRSVSWYQQTPGQGLQFLFEYFSETQRNKGNFPGRFSGRQFSNSRSEMNVSTLELGDSALYLCASSLADQGWNTDTQYFGPGTRLTVL.

This rearrangement joins TRBV5-1 to TRBJ2-7; TRBD2 agrees at 10 bases. The germline CDR1 and CDR2 sequences are SGHRS and YFSETQ. The CDR3 has 14 residues. V dropped 7 bases and J dropped 3; count of bases not matched to a gene: 7. The CDR3 spells CASAIGTSDYEQYF. The CDR3 DNA sequence: TGCGCCAGCGCCATAGGGACTAGCGACTACGAGCAGTACTTC.

V and J are TRBV7-9 and TRBJ2-1; TRBD2 agrees at 10 bases. J was trimmed by 0 bases and V by 0 bases; bases with no gene match: 8. Germline V CDR1 and CDR2: SEHNR, FQNEAQ (reference sequence). The CDR3 totals 19 residues. DNA of the CDR3: TGTGCCAGCAGCTTAGCCCGTAGCGGGAGGACAAGCTCCTACAATGAGCAGTTCTTC. Translating gives CASSLARSGRTSSYNEQFF. Full variable domain (remainder filled in from reference TRBV7-9 and TRBJ2-1): DTGVSQNPRHKITKRGQNVTFRCDPISEHNRLYWYRQTLGQGPEFLTYFQNEAQLEKSRLLSDRFSAERPKGSFSTLEIQRTEQGDSAMYLCASSLARSGRTSSYNEQFFGPGTRLTVL.

The V call is TRBV7-2, the J call TRBJ2-5; D is ambiguous. The CDR3 consists of 15 residues. Germline loops: CDR1 SGHTA, CDR2 FQGNSA. V lost 5 bases to trimming and J lost 2 bases, with 15 bases between them. The CDR3, as DNA: TGTGCCAGCAGCCTCGGTACAAGCCAGCAAGAGACCCAGTACTTC. It specifies CASSLGTSQQETQYF.

The chain uses TRBV5-1 and TRBJ2-5; 10 bases map to TRBD1. J gave up 4 bases and V 5 bases, and 11 bases lay outside the gene matches. The CDR3 totals 16 residues. Germline V gene lookup returns CDR1 SGHRS and CDR2 YFSETQ. CDR3 residues: CASRPGQGLERETQYF. The CDR3 region has the DNA TGCGCCAGCAGACCGGGACAGGGGCTAGAGAGAGAGACCCAGTACTTC.

V gene TRBV28 combines with J gene TRBJ1-5, with D possibly being TRBD1 (5 bases). The CDR3 has 13 residues. Deletions cut 5 bases from V and 7 bases from J, with 12 bases between. Germline CDR1 MDHEN, CDR2 SYDVKM. As DNA, the CDR3 is TGTGCCAGCAGTGGGGGGGTAGGGCAGCCCCAGCATTTT. This encodes CASSGGVGQPQHF.

The V gene is TRBV9, the J gene TRBJ2-5, with D possibly being TRBD2 (6 bases). V gave up 1 base and J gave up 7 bases, with 17 bases separating them. The CDR3 extends over 15 amino acids. Germline-derived CDR1 and CDR2 are SGDLS and YYNGEE. The CDR3 coding sequence is TGTGCCAGCAGCGTATCGGGAGTGGGTGTACGGACCCAGTACTTC. It translates to CASSVSGVGVRTQYF.